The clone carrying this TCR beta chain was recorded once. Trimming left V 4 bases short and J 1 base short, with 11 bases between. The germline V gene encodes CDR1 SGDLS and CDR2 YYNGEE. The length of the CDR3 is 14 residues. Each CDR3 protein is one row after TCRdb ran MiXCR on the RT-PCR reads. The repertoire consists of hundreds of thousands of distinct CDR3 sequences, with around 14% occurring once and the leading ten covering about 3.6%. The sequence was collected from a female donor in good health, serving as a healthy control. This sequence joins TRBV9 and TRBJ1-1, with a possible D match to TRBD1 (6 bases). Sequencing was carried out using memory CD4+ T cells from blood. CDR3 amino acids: CASSPRTANTEAFF. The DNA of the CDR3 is TGTGCCAGCAGCCCAAGGACAGCGAACACTGAAGCTTTCTTT.